The following is a TCR beta chain sequence with its context. Germline CDR1 and CDR2: LGHDT and YNNKEL (reference sequence). The CDR3 loop spans 16 amino acids. Losses at the gene ends were 3 bases for V and 4 bases for J; bases not matched to a gene: 6. The entry originates in a study of blood T cell repertoires in COVID-19. Study-wide context: Samples came from the United States, Italy and Spain, spanning acute and convalescent COVID-19. T cells, B-cell-depleted T cells, or PBMCs supplied cDNA or gDNA.

Per the study methods: By means of reference gene primer amplification, nucleated cell counts were estimated. The table came from immunoSEQ multiplex PCR; TCRdb's copy has only in-frame clones and leaves some out. The DNA was the basis for D and trimming; V, J and clone size are from that table. The sample lists 220,000 or so clones, approximately 88% occurring once. The specimen was peripheral blood. This TCR derives from a man aged 55 to 69 who had recovered from COVID-19. The chain employs TRBV3-1 (or the pseudogene TRBV3-2) and TRBJ2-5; 12 bases fit TRBD2. The CDR3 DNA reads as TGTGCCAGCAGCCAGCTGACTAGCGGGAGAGTAGAGACCCAGTACTTC. It translates to CASSQLTSGRVETQYF.